Given below is one T cell receptor (beta chain) in context. Antigen: not known. The V gene lost 1 base and the J gene lost 0 bases, with 13 bases spanning the gap. The CDR3 is made up of 17 amino acids. The germline gives CDR1 SGHTA, CDR2 FQGNSA. TCR alpha and TCR beta cDNA libraries carrying sample barcodes and UMIs came from 5'RACE with constant-segment primers. MiXCR was run by TCRdb on the 5' RACE reads, yielding one entry per CDR3 protein. The sample holds around 200,000 distinct CDR3 sequences, 25% to 35% seen once. The sample belongs to a study of T-cell memory formation after mild COVID-19. Regarding the study as a whole: Mostly located in CM and EM were contracting CD4+ clones, with contracting CD8+ clones located in EMRA.

The sample was PBMCs or a T cell subset sorted from them (not recorded which). The TCR comes from an adult woman who had mild COVID-19 (a few samples of this study predate the infection). Cell type and time point are not known. This sequence joins TRBV7-2 and TRBJ1-3; D is possibly TRBD1 (5 bases). The CDR3 nucleotides read TGTGCCAGCAGCTTAGTCTTTGGGGGGGACTCTGGAAACACCATATATTTT. Encoded protein: CASSLVFGGDSGNTIYF.